Shown below are 9 T cell receptor beta chains from a single sample sequenced in a study of regulatory T cells in long-lasting Graves disease (dated by TCRdb to the early 2020s). The receptor library was made with multiplex PCR. Sequenced on an Illumina HiSeq 4000. TCR beta libraries were built with iRepertoire HTBI primers and Arm-PCR amplification of CDR3 regions. TCRdb's own reprocessing of the public reads used fastp at Q25 and MiXCR and kept productive beta chains. Rows are combined by CDR3 protein, so each entry shows the most common genes and DNA. The sample table holds 500,000 to 700,000 distinct CDR3 sequences, of which 25% to 35% were seen once. The ten largest account for 42% of the sample. The time point label on this specimen signifies: persistent/refractory GD, antithyroid drugs over 5 years with positive TRAb. For both TCR sequencing and RNA sequencing, RNA was extracted from PBMCs using TRIzol.

The starting material was peripheral blood mononuclear cells (PBMCs), obtained when the disease was refractory, from a patient treated with antithyroid drugs. These receptor sequences come from a female donor with Graves disease.

Only a few counts were recorded for this clonotype. This chain links TRBV27 with TRBJ2-7; weak D call: TRBD2 (5 bases). Deletions cut 2 bases from V and 0 bases from J, with 11 bases between. CDR1 is MNHEY, CDR2 SMNVEV, per germline (reference sequence). CDR3 size: 15 residues. The CDR3 DNA follows: TGTGCCAGCAGTTTAACGGCAGGAGGCTCCTACGAGCAGTACTTC. Its translation: CASSLTAGGSYEQYF.

The chain joins TRBV5-6 to TRBJ1-2, with D uncertain. V was clipped by 0 bases and J by 7 bases, with 13 bases between them. The CDR3 loop spans 14 amino acids. Germline assignment: CDR1 SGHDT and CDR2 YYEEEE. CDR3 DNA sequence: TGTGCCAGCAGCTTGGGGAGCTCGAGTACTGGCTACACCTTC. Amino acid sequence: CASSLGSSSTGYTF.

This clonotype came up many times. The chain has TRBV30 and TRBJ1-2, with 7 bases matching TRBD1. Looked up from germline, CDR1 is GTSNPN and CDR2 is SVGIG (reference sequence). CDR3 size: 13 residues. V dropped 4 bases and J dropped 4; count of bases not matched to a gene: 6. The CDR3 nucleotides read TGTGCCTGGATATCACAGGGGACCTATGGCTACACCTTC. It yields the protein CAWISQGTYGYTF.

The chain links TRBV12-3 or TRBV12-4 to TRBJ1-4; possibly TRBD1 for D (6 bases). Trimming took off 3 bases at V and 13 bases at J, with 18 bases between the two ends. The CDR3 is made up of 14 amino acids. This chain's CDR3 is CASSFRGGLSRLFF. CDR3 DNA sequence: TGTGCCAGCAGTTTTCGGGGGGGCCTATCGCGACTGTTTTTT.

In this sample, this clonotype turned up a few times. V usage is TRBV6-5 and J usage is TRBJ1-2; no clear D. The V and J ends lost 2 bases and 0 bases respectively, with 7 bases between them. Germline CDR1 reads MNHEY; CDR2 reads SVGAGI. CDR3 size: 14 residues. CDR3 coding DNA: TGTGCCAGCAGTTACAAGGATTCTAACTATGGCTACACCTTC. Its translation is CASSYKDSNYGYTF.

Comment on this clonotype: A read error may explain this, as a much larger clone is one base away. V usage is TRBV11-2 and J usage is TRBJ1-1; a possible D gene is TRBD1 (6 bases). The CDR3 has 14 residues. Germline V gene lookup returns CDR1 SGHAT and CDR2 FQNNGV. The CDR3 DNA sequence: TGTGCCAGCAGCTTCCAAGGACAGCTCCTTTCCGCTCTCTTT. Protein product: CASSFQGQLLSALF.

This clonotype was found a few times. The CDR3 loop reads CASSQGWTGNYGYTF. The CDR3 DNA sequence: TGTGCCAGCAGCCAAGGATGGACGGGTAACTATGGCTACACCTTC. The rearrangement uses TRBV3-1 and TRBJ1-2; unclear D gene. CDR3 length: 15 amino acids. The V end lost 1 base, the J end lost 1 base, and 10 bases lay between the germline ends. Looked up from germline, CDR1 is LGHDT and CDR2 is YNNKEL (reference sequence).

This clonotype was seen ten or more times. The chain combines TRBV2 with TRBJ2-7; 8 bases match TRBD2. In germline, CDR1 is SNHLY, CDR2 FYNNEI. The CDR3 loop spans 14 amino acids. With V trimmed by 3 bases and J by 8 bases, 9 bases remained unmatched. The CDR3 DNA follows: TGTGCCAGCAGTGAGGTGGGACTAGGAGTTAAGCAGTACTTC. Translated, it gives CASSEVGLGVKQYF.

The rearrangement uses TRBV10-3 and TRBJ2-5; the match to TRBD2 covers 7 bases. The CDR3 is 14 residues long. Germline values: CDR1 ENHRY, CDR2 SYGVKD. After removal of 0 bases from V and 5 bases from J, the junction contained 3 bases not matched to a gene. The CDR3 DNA reads TGTGCCATCAGTGAGTCGACTAGCATGGAGACCCAGTACTTC. Translating it yields CAISESTSMETQYF.